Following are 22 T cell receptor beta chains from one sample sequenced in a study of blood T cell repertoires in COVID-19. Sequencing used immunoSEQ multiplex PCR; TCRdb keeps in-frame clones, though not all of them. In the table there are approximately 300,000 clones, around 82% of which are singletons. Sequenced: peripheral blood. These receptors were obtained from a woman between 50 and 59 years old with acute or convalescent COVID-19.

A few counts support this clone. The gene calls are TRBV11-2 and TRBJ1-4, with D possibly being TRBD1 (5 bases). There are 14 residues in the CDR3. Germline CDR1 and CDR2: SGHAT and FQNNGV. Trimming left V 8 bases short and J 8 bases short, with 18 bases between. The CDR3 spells CASGGQGVGEKLFF. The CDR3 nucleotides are TGTGCCAGCGGAGGGCAGGGAGTCGGCGAAAAACTGTTTTTT.

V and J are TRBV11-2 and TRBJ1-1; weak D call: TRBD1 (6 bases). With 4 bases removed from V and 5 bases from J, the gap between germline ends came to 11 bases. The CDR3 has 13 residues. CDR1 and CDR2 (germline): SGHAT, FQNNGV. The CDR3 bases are TGTGCCAGCAGCTCCCAAGGGGGTACTGAAGCTTTCTTT. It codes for CASSSQGGTEAFF.

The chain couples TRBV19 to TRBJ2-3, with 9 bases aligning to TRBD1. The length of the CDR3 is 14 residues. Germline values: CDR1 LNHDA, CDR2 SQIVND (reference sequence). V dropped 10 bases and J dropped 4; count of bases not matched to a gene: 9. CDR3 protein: CATGDRALADTQYF. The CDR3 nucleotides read TGTGCCACGGGGGACAGGGCCCTCGCAGATACGCAGTATTTT.

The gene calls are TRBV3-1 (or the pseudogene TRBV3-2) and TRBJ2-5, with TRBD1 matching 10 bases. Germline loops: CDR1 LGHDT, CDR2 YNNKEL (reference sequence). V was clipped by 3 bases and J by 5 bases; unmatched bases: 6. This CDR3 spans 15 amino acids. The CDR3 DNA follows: TGTGCCAGCAGCCATACGGGACAGGGGAGGGAGACCCAGTACTTC. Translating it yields CASSHTGQGRETQYF.

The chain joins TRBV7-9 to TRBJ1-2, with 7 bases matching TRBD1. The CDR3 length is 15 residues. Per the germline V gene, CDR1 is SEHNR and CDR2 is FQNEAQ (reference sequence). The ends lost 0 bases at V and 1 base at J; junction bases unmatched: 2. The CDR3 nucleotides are TGTGCCAGCAGCTTAGCGGGACAGCTTAACTATGGCTACACCTTC. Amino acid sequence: CASSLAGQLNYGYTF.

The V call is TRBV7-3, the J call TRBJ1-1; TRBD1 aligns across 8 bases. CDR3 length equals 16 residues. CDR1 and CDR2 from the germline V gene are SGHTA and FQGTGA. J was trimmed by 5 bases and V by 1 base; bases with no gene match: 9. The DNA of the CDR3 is TGTGCCAGCAGCTTAAACGGTCCGACAGGGGATACTGAAGCTTTCTTT. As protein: CASSLNGPTGDTEAFF. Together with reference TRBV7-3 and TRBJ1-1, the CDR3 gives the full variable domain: GAGVSQTPSNKVTEKGKYVELRCDPISGHTALYWYRQSLGQGPEFLIYFQGTGAADDSGLPNDRFFAVRPEGSVSTLKIQRTERGDSAVYLCASSLNGPTGDTEAFFGQGTRLTVV.

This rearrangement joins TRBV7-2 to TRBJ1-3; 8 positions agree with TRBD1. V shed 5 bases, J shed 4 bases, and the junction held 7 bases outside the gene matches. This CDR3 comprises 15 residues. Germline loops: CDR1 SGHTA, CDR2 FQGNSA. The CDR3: CASSTRTGTGNTIYF. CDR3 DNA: TGTGCCAGCAGCACTCGGACAGGGACAGGAAACACCATATATTTT. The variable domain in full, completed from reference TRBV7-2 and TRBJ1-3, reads GAGVSQSPSNKVTEKGKDVELRCDPISGHTALYWYRQSLGQGLEFLIYFQGNSAPDKSGLPSDRFSAERTGGSVSTLTIQRTQQEDSAVYLCASSTRTGTGNTIYFGEGSWLTVV.

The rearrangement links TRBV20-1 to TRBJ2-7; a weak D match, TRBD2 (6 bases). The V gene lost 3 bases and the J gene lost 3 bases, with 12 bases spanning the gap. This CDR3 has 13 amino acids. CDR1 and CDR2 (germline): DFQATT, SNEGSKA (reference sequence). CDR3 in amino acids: CSASWAGGYEQYF. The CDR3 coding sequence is TGCAGTGCTAGTTGGGCCGGGGGCTACGAGCAGTACTTC.

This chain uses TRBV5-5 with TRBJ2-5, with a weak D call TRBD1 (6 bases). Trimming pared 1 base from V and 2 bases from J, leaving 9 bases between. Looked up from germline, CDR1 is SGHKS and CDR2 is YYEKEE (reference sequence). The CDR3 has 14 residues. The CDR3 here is CASSLTTGQETQYF. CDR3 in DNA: TGTGCCAGCAGCTTGACGACAGGACAAGAGACCCAGTACTTC.

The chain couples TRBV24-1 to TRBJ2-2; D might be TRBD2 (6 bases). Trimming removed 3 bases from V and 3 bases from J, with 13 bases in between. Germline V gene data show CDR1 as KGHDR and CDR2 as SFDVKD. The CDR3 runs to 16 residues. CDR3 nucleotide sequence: TGTGCCACCAGTGATCCCCGCGGAGGGGACACCGGGGAGCTGTTTTTT. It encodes CATSDPRGGDTGELFF.

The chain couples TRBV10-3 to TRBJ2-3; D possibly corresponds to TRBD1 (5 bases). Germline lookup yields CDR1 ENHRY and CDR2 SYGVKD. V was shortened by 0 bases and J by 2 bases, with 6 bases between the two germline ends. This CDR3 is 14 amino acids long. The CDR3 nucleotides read TGTGCCATCAGTGAGTCGACAGACACAGATACGCAGTATTTT. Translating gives CAISESTDTDTQYF.

In DNA form, the CDR3 reads TGTGCCAGCAGCGTAGAAGGGGCGAGCTCCTACAATGAGCAGTTCTTC. Its translation is CASSVEGASSYNEQFF. The rearrangement links TRBV9 to TRBJ2-1; TRBD1 might be the D (5 bases). Germline V lookup: CDR1 SGDLS, CDR2 YYNGEE. The CDR3 is 16 residues long. V lost 0 bases to trimming and J lost 0 bases, with 10 bases between them.

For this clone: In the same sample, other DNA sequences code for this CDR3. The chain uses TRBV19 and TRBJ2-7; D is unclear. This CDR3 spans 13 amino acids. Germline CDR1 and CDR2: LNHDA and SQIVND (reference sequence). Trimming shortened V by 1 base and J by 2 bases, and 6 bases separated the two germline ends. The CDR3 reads CASSIGRPYEQYF. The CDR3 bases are TGTGCCAGTAGTATAGGTCGTCCCTACGAGCAGTACTTC.

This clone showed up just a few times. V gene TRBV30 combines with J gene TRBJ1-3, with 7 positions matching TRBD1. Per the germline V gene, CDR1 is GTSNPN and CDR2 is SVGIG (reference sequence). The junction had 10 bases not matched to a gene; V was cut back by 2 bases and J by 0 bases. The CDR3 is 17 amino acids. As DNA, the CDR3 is TGTGCCTGGAGTCGGACAGGTGTGATTTTCTCTGGAAACACCATATATTTT. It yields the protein CAWSRTGVIFSGNTIYF.

DNA of the CDR3: TGTGCCAGTAGCTTTACAGATACGCAGTATTTT. This encodes CASSFTDTQYF. The rearrangement uses TRBV19 and TRBJ2-3; D unclear. This CDR3 has 11 residues. Trimming shortened V by 6 bases and J by 3 bases, and 4 bases separated the two germline ends. CDR1 and CDR2 from the germline V gene are LNHDA and SQIVND (reference sequence).

The CDR3 protein is CASSVGPSSTDTQYF. The CDR3 bases are TGTGCCAGCAGCGTAGGGCCGTCTAGCACAGATACGCAGTATTTT. This chain uses TRBV9 with TRBJ2-3; no clear D. The ends were cut back, 0 bases at V and 0 bases at J, with 8 bases in the middle. Germline V gives CDR1 SGDLS, CDR2 YYNGEE. This CDR3 is built from 15 residues.

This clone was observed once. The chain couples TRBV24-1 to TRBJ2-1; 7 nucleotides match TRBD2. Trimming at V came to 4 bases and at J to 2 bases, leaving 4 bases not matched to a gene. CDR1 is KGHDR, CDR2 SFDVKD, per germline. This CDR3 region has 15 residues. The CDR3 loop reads CATSESGGAYNEQFF. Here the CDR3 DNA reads TGTGCCACCAGTGAGTCTGGGGGGGCCTACAATGAGCAGTTCTTC.

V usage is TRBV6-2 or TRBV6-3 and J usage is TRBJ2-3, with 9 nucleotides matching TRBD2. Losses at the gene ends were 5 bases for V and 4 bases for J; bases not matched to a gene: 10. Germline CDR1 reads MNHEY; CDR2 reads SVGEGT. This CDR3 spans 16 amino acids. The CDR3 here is CASSTRAGGSPDTQYF. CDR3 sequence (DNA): TGTGCCAGCAGTACCCGTGCGGGGGGGTCCCCAGATACGCAGTATTTT.

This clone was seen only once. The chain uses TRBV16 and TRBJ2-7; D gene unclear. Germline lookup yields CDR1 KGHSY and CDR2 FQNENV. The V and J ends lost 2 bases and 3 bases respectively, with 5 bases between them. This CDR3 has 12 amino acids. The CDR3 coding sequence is TGTGCCAGCAGCCAACTCCGCTACGAGCAGTACTTC. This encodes CASSQLRYEQYF.

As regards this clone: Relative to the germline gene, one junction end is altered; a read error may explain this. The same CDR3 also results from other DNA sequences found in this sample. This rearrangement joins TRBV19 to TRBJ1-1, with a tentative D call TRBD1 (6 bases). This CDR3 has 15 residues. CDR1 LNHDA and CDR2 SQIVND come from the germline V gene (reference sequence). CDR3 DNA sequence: TGCGCCAGTAGTATCTCACATCAGGGGTTCACTGAAGCTTTCTTT. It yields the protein CASSISHQGFTEAFF.

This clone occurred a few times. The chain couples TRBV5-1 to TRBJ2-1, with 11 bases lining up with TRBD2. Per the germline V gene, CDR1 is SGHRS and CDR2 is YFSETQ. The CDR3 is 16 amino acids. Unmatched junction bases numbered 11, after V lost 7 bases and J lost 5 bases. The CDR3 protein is CASVLTSGSPNNEQFF. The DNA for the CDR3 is TGCGCCAGCGTACTAACTAGCGGGAGTCCGAACAATGAGCAGTTCTTC.

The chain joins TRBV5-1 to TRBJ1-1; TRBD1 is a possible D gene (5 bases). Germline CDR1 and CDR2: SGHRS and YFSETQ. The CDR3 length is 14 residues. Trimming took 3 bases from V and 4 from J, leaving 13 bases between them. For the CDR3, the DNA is TGCGCCAGCAGCTCCCCTCAAGGGGCCACTGAAGCTTTCTTT. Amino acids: CASSSPQGATEAFF.